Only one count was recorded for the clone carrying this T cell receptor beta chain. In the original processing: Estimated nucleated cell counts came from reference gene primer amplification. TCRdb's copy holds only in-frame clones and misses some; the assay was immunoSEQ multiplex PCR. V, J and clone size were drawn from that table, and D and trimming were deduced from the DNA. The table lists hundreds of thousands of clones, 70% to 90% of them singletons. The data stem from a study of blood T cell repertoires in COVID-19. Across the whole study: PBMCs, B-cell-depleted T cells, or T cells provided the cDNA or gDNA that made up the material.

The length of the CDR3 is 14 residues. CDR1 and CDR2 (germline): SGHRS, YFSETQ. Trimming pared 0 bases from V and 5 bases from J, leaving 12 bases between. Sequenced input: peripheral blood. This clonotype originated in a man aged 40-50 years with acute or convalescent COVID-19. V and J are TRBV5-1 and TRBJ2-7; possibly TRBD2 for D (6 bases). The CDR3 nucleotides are TGCGCCAGCAGCTTGGGTAGGGGAGGAAACGAGCAGTACTTC. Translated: CASSLGRGGNEQYF.